This T cell receptor (beta chain) is from a study of blood T cells in healthy people across ages. The sample holds a few counts of this clonotype. Antigen specificity is unknown. The individuals who served as donors were healthy Caucasians living in Russia, aged roughly 6 to 95. Isolation per sample recovered at least 6 million PBMCs. The CDR3 loop spans 13 amino acids. The germline CDR1 and CDR2 sequences are SNHLY and FYNNEI. The V gene lost 3 bases and the J gene lost 7 bases, with 12 bases spanning the gap. A second PCR of about 7 to 12 cycles used a sample-barcoded 5' primer and a J-beta primer mix. TCRdb reanalysed the 5' RACE reads using MiXCR and keeps one entry per CDR3 protein. Of 750,000 to 1,000,000 distinct CDR3 sequences in the sample, about 27% were seen once. General study findings and limits: Diversity estimates drawn from one million T cells were deemed underestimates.

These data also formed part of another study, on T cells of mothers and their children. Per that study: Mothers and children who were related shared slightly more overlap than unrelated pairs, but not significantly more.

The specimen sequenced was blood. This receptor was taken from a woman aged 40 to 50 in good health. The chain links TRBV2 to TRBJ2-5; D not certain. This CDR3 reads CASSESSWGTQYF. The DNA for the CDR3 is TGTGCCAGCAGTGAGTCGTCCTGGGGGACCCAGTACTTC.